This record looks at one T cell receptor (beta chain) sequence and its context. This clonotype has only a few counts. Its antigen specificity is not known. Within one base of it there is no much larger clone, and no base qualities were kept. All donors were healthy Caucasians. The twin cohort comprised three pairs of female monozygotic twins, all aged about 18 to 29 years. Positive isolation kits from Invitrogen were used to isolate CD4+ and CD8+ T cell populations. V loses 0 bases at its end and J loses 5 bases; junction bases beyond the gene matches: 9. Including cysteine and phenylalanine, the CDR3 has 15 amino acids. Just the 45-base CDR3 DNA is kept, in frame starting at base 1. Looking up the germline V gene (reference sequence) yields CDR1 GTSNPN and CDR2 SVGIG. Library prep was done by 5' RACE. Sequenced using an Illumina HiSeq 2000. Template switching added a universal primer binding site, and the final cDNA carried a unique molecular identifier that allowed TCR cDNA molecules to be counted accurately. Specific primers in the conserved constant-segment region were used to synthesize first-strand cDNA for the TCR alpha and beta chains. Each cDNA library was double barcoded, with a SMART-Mk sample barcode plus Illumina barcodes, to control for contamination. Two successive PCR steps introduced TruSeq adapter sequences along with Illumina sample barcodes. The TCR alpha and beta cDNA libraries were sequenced on the Illumina HiSeq platform using custom primers. The authors' pipeline ran thus. Raw reads were processed with MiGEC to extract unique molecular identifiers, and MiXCR was used to determine CDR3 positions. For each individual, recombination models were inferred using an EM algorithm with the repgenHMM and IGoR tools. The tcR package in R was used for shared clonotype analysis, with sharing normalized by the product of cloneset sizes. To study raw recombination free of thymic and clonal selection effects, out-of-frame nonproductive sequences were analyzed. TCRdb redid the processing of the public reads, applying fastp at Q25 and MiXCR, and retained in-frame beta chains. Rows with a matching CDR3 protein are joined into one entry that keeps the most common DNA and genes. The V and J calls were determined by TCRdb, not by the authors. This sample has approximately 250,000 distinct CDR3 sequences in its table, and approximately 7.1% of those were observed once. The ten most abundant clones make up less than 15% of the sample.

The record originates from a study of identical twins (TCRdb year 2016). Regarding the research as a whole: TCR alpha and beta repertoires from monozygotic twins, unrelated adults of various ages and cord blood were deep-sequenced to test whether fetal clonotypes persist. Replicate twin experiments were performed at different times using different library preparation protocols to rule out contamination. The research as a whole found: Invariant T cells such as MAIT and iNKT could partly confound zero-insertion analyses, although diverse VJ usage argued against such confounding for most clonotypes. Abundant cord blood beta clonotypes carried fewer insertions; young adult naive repertoires showed a weaker similar trend, while memory repertoires showed none. Because the same donors could not be followed over many years, the conclusions depended on cross-sectional statistical analysis. The excess sharing between twins in beta out-of-frame sequences was weaker because fewer shared sequences reduced the signal-to-noise ratio. Out-of-frame TCR alpha sharing in monozygotic twins was systematically underestimated by recombination models, whereas sharing between unrelated individuals was in agreement with the recombination models. Compared with coincidental sharing between unrelated individuals, out-of-frame TCR alpha sequences shared between twins showed an excess of sequences with low generation probability.

The same specimen was also included in a second study, on T cells expressing NK-cell markers. As that second paper reports: Fewer than ten donors provided sorted CD3+CD56+NKG2C+, CD3+CD56+NKG2C- and CD3+CD56-NKG2C+ T-cell subsets, whose TCR beta-chain repertoires were profiled. Among the eight sequenced donors, seven were HCMV-seropositive and one was HCMV-seronegative. In several experiments an anti-gammadeltaTCR antibody was added to restrict sorting to alphabetaTCR-expressing T cells. In six donors, the dominant CD3+CD56+NKG2C+ clonotypes were among the top 10 CD8+ clonotypes and accounted for about 1.0-8% of CD8+ T cells. Those dominant clonotypes were again the most abundant among CD3+CD56-NKG2C+ cells in a few donors, at roughly 25-65%. Whether the expanded NKG2C-expressing T cell clones were specific for HCMV antigens remained unclear. The study sequenced eight donors, all healthy volunteers chosen at random: three men and five women. HCMV serostatus was determined by detecting HCMV-specific IgG in serum with a commercial ELISA kit. MIGEC was used to demultiplex reads and group reads by UMI, and MiTCR was used to assemble and quantify clonotypes. To exclude erroneous sequences, only TCR cDNA sequences supported by at least two reads were retained. The tcR package was used for downstream repertoire analysis, and clonotypes were matched between fractions using CDR3 nucleotide sequence together with V segment. VDJmatch was used to annotate antigen specificity against VDJdb, with one amino acid substitution in CDR3 allowed.

The rearranged chain carries TRBV30 and TRBJ2-7, and TRBD1 matches 8 of the central bases. The sequence came from a woman younger than 30 in good health. The sample taken for sequencing was CD8+ T cells sorted from blood. The CDR3 reads as follows: CAWSVGRQGAHEQYF. The DNA sequence is as follows: TGTGCCTGGAGTGTAGGTAGGCAGGGGGCGCACGAGCAGTACTTC.